A selection of T cell receptor beta chains follows, all from one sample in a study of OX40 agonist ivuxolimab in advanced cancers. Method: immunoSEQ multiplex PCR; TCRdb's copy keeps in-frame clones and lacks some. In the table there are roughly 40,000 clones, around 83% of which are singletons. The sample was CD4+ or CD8+ T cells sorted from blood, taken in a trial of the OX40 agonist ivuxolimab. The receptors were sampled from an adult with an advanced solid tumor such as melanoma, head and neck, liver or kidney cancer. Both conserved end residues are part of each CDR3. Fields, in order: J gene, D gene, clone size, V gene, CDR3 protein, CDR3 DNA. D genes are given only for firm matches. Not all rows give a size; the values are once, few, many and, for expanded clones, a class.

TRBJ1-4,-,-,TRBV5-5,CASSSYTYSNEKLFF,TGTGCCAGCAGCTCTTACACGTATAGTAATGAAAAACTGTTTTTT
TRBJ2-5,-,-,TRBV30,CAWSYTQETQYF,TGTGCCTGGAGTTACACCCAAGAGACCCAGTACTTC
TRBJ1-1,-,-,TRBV30,CAWDTQGPEAFF,TGTGCCTGGGACACCCAGGGTCCTGAAGCTTTCTTT
TRBJ1-1,-,-,TRBV9,CASSVETRNTEAFF,TGTGCCAGCAGCGTTGAGACAAGGAACACTGAAGCTTTCTTT
TRBJ2-1,-,once,TRBV11-2,CASSLEGGGLGSGSYNEQFF,TGTGCCAGCAGCTTAGAGGGGGGAGGCTTAGGAAGCGGATCCTACAATGAGCAGTTCTTC
TRBJ2-5,-,-,TRBV27,CATKLSTGGKETQYF,TGTGCCACCAAATTATCCACAGGTGGGAAAGAGACCCAGTACTTC
TRBJ2-7,-,-,TRBV18,CASSPLMEGTSYEQYF,TGTGCCAGCTCACCCCTCATGGAGGGAACGTCCTACGAGCAGTACTTC
TRBJ2-1,-,-,TRBV7-7,CASSARGRDNEQFF,TGTGCCAGCAGCGCCAGGGGACGGGACAATGAGCAGTTCTTC
TRBJ2-3,TRBD2,-,TRBV4-3,CASSLRTSGVTDTQYF,TGCGCCAGCAGCCTTCGGACTAGCGGGGTTACAGATACGCAGTATTTT
TRBJ1-5,-,-,TRBV7-9,CASSRVDSNQPQHF,TGTGCCAGCAGCCGAGTTGATAGCAATCAGCCCCAGCATTTT
TRBJ2-7,-,-,TRBV6-1,CASSESVISSYEQYF,TGTGCCAGCAGTGAATCGGTTATAAGCTCCTACGAGCAGTACTTC
TRBJ2-7,-,-,TRBV7-8,CASSLNGGPSPGQYF,TGTGCCAGCAGCTTAAACGGGGGGCCCTCCCCGGGGCAGTACTTC
TRBJ1-1,TRBD1,-,TRBV4-2,CASSHKDRVVNTEAFF,TGTGCCAGCAGCCATAAGGACAGGGTCGTGAACACTGAAGCTTTCTTT
TRBJ1-6,TRBD1,-,TRBV7-6,CASSPGTESYFNSPLHF,TGTGCCAGCAGCCCGGGGACAGAGTCTTACTTTAATTCACCCCTCCACTTT
TRBJ2-7,TRBD2,-,TRBV9,CASSVEASGYYEQYF,TGTGCCAGCAGCGTAGAGGCTAGCGGATACTACGAGCAGTACTTC
TRBJ2-7,TRBD2,-,TRBV11-1,CASSLTRLAGAGYEQYF,TGTGCCAGCAGCTTAACGAGACTAGCGGGAGCCGGTTACGAGCAGTACTTC
TRBJ2-2,-,-,TRBV19,CARPVGLGGNTGELFF,TGTGCCAGGCCGGTCGGCTTGGGGGGCAACACCGGGGAGCTGTTTTTT
TRBJ1-2,-,-,TRBV29-1,CSVEDSAGLANYGYTF,TGCAGCGTTGAAGATTCGGCAGGCCTAGCTAACTATGGCTACACCTTC
TRBJ1-2,-,-,TRBV7-6,CASSLEGRTNYGYTF,TGTGCCAGCAGCTTAGAAGGCAGGACTAACTATGGCTACACCTTC
TRBJ2-2,-,-,TRBV6-5,CASSYASVSGELFF,TGTGCCAGCAGTTACGCTAGCGTTTCAGGGGAGCTGTTTTTT
TRBJ2-1,-,-,TRBV4-1,CASSQVSDNEQFF,TGCGCCAGCAGCCAAGTCTCGGACAATGAGCAGTTCTTC
TRBJ2-7,TRBD2,-,TRBV27,CASSLFPSGNYEQYF,TGTGCCAGCAGTTTATTTCCTAGCGGGAACTACGAGCAGTACTTC
TRBJ1-1,-,-,TRBV19,CASSDSGQALAFF,TGTGCCAGCAGTGATTCGGGGCAAGCCTTGGCTTTCTTT
TRBJ2-2,-,few,TRBV2,CASVLSSGHVNTGELFF,TGTGCCAGCGTGCTAAGCTCCGGACACGTTAACACCGGGGAGCTGTTTTTT
TRBJ2-2,-,-,TRBV29-1,CIVNARPGGELFF,TGCATCGTAAACGCAAGGCCGGGCGGGGAGCTGTTTTTT
TRBJ1-1,-,-,TRBV6-5,CASSSPGGNTEAFF,TGTGCCAGCAGTTCCCCGGGAGGAAACACTGAAGCTTTCTTT
TRBJ2-7,-,-,TRBV7-2,CASSFPSGRTYEQYF,TGTGCCAGCAGCTTTCCATCGGGAAGGACCTACGAGCAGTACTTC
TRBJ2-4,-,-,TRBV6-5,CASSMSGTGVNQYF,TGTGCCAGCAGTATGAGCGGGACAGGAGTGAATCAGTATTTC
TRBJ2-7,TRBD2,-,TRBV7-9,CASLKTRAGVESYEQYF,TGTGCCAGCCTTAAAACCCGGGCGGGAGTGGAGTCATACGAGCAGTACTTC
TRBJ2-3,-,-,TRBV2,CASSEPYPKGGTDTQYF,TGTGCCAGCAGTGAACCCTACCCGAAGGGCGGCACAGATACGCAGTATTTT
TRBJ2-7,-,-,TRBV5-5,CASSLRHGDFYEQYF,TGTGCCAGCAGCCTCAGACACGGAGACTTCTACGAGCAGTACTTC
TRBJ2-7,-,-,TRBV7-9,CASSPNYEQYF,TGTGCCAGCAGCCCCAACTACGAGCAGTACTTC
TRBJ2-5,-,few,TRBV11-3,CASSSRQGGWEETQYF,TGTGCCAGCAGCTCAAGACAGGGAGGATGGGAGGAGACCCAGTACTTC
TRBJ1-4,-,-,TRBV12-5,CASGQAGFSNEKLFF,TGTGCTAGTGGACAAGCGGGCTTTTCTAATGAAAAACTGTTTTTT
TRBJ2-1,-,-,TRBV29-1,CSVEGGTSYNEQFF,TGCAGCGTTGAAGGAGGGACGTCCTACAATGAGCAGTTCTTC
TRBJ1-4,-,-,TRBV27,CASSLRETTNEKLFF,TGTGCCAGCAGTCTCCGCGAGACAACTAATGAAAAACTGTTTTTT
TRBJ1-3,-,-,TRBV4-2,CASSQEVGRGGGGNTIYF,TGTGCCAGCAGCCAAGAGGTCGGACGAGGAGGCGGTGGAAACACCATATATTTT
TRBJ2-5,-,-,TRBV9,CASSEGVPRETQYF,TGTGCCAGCAGCGAAGGAGTACCTCGGGAGACCCAGTACTTC
TRBJ2-3,-,-,TRBV27,CASSPGWDTQYF,TGTGCCAGCAGTCCGGGTTGGGATACGCAGTATTTT
TRBJ1-5,-,-,TRBV6-5,CASSYSRTQPQHF,TGTGCCAGCAGTTACTCGAGAACTCAGCCCCAGCATTTT